This T cell receptor (beta chain) was retrieved from a study of pediatric ulcerative colitis. Rectal tissue came from one to two pinch biopsies taken at colonoscopy. The method was immunoSEQ multiplex PCR; TCRdb's version includes in-frame clones alone and lacks a portion of them. Here the sample spans roughly 25,000 clones, approximately 71% being singletons. In regard to this clone: The antigen is not known.

General observations from the study: Repertoires came from total lymphocyte DNA, so rare subsets like regulatory T cells may be missed.

Sequenced: gut tissue. The sequence was obtained from a boy younger than 18 with severe ulcerative colitis.

The CDR3 is CASSQFGTSGYTGELFF. CDR3 nucleotides: TGTGCCAGCAGTCAATTCGGGACTAGCGGATACACCGGGGAGCTGTTTTTT. This chain links TRBV28 with TRBJ2-2, with TRBD2 matching over 11 bases. There are 17 residues in the CDR3. Losses at the gene ends were 5 bases for V and 3 bases for J; bases not matched to a gene: 8. The germline V gene encodes CDR1 MDHEN and CDR2 SYDVKM.